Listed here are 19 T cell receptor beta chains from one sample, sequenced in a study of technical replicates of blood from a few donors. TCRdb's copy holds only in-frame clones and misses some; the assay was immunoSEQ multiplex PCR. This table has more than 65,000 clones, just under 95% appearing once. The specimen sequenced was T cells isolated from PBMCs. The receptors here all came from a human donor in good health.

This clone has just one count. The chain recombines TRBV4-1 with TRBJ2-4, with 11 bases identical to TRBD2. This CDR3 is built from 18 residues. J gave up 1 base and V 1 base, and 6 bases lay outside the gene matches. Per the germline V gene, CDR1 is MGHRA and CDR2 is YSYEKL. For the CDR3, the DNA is TGCGCCAGCAGCCAAGGAGTAGCGGGAGGGCTGGCCAAAAACATTCAGTACTTC. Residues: CASSQGVAGGLAKNIQYF.

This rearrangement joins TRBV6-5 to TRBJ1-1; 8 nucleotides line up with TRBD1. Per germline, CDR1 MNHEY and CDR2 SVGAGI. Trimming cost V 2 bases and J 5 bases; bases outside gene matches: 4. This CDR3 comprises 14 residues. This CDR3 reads CASSYGQGWTEAFF. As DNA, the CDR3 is TGTGCCAGCAGTTACGGACAGGGATGGACTGAAGCTTTCTTT.

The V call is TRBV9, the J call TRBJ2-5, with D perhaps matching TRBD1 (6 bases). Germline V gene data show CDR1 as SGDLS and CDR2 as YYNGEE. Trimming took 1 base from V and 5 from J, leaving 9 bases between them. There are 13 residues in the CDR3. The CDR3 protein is CASSVNRVETQYF. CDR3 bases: TGTGCCAGCAGCGTAAACAGGGTTGAGACCCAGTACTTC.

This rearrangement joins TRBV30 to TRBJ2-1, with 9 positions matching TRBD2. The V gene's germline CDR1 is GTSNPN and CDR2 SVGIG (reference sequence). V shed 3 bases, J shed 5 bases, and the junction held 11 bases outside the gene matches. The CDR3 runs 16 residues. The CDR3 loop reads CAWRTSLAGDHNEQFF. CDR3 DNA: TGTGCCTGGAGGACATCGTTAGCGGGAGACCACAATGAGCAGTTCTTC. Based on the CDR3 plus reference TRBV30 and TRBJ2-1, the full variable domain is SQTIHQWPATLVQPVGSPLSLECTVEGTSNPNLYWYRQAAGRGLQLLFYSVGIGQISSEVPQNLSASRPQDRQFILSSKKLLLSDSGFYLCAWRTSLAGDHNEQFFGPGTRLTVL.

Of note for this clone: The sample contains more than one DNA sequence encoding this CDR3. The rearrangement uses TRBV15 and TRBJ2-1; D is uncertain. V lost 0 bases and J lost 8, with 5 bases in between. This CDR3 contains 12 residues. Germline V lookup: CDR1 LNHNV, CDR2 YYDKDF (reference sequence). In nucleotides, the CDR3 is TGTGCCACCAGCAGAGACGAGGATGAGCAGTTCTTC. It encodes CATSRDEDEQFF.

CDR3 DNA sequence: TGTGCCAGCAGGGGGACAGGGGTGACCTACAATGAGCAGTTCTTC. Translation gives CASRGTGVTYNEQFF. This chain links TRBV6-1 with TRBJ2-1; 10 bases are a match to TRBD1. CDR3 length: 15 amino acids. V dropped 6 bases and J dropped 2; count of bases not matched to a gene: 4. CDR1 MNHNS and CDR2 SASEGT come from the germline V gene.

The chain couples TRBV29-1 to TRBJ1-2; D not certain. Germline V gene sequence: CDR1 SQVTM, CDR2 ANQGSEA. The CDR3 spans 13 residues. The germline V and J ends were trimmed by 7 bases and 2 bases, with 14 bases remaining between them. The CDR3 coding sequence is TGCAGCGGCGGGCCCATATTCAACTATGGCTACACCTTC. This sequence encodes CSGGPIFNYGYTF.

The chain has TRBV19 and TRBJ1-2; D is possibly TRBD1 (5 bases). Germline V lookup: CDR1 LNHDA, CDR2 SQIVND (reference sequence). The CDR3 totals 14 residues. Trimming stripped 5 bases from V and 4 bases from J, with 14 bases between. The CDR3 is CASSEQVLGYGYTF. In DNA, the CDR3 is TGTGCCAGTAGTGAACAGGTTTTAGGCTATGGCTACACCTTC.

CDR3 bases: TGTGCCAGTAGCTTCTACGGCACTGAAGCTTTCTTT. It encodes CASSFYGTEAFF. The rearrangement uses TRBV19 and TRBJ1-1; D is uncertain. Germline values: CDR1 LNHDA, CDR2 SQIVND (reference sequence). V was trimmed by 6 bases and J by 4 bases, leaving 9 bases between them. The CDR3 consists of 12 residues.

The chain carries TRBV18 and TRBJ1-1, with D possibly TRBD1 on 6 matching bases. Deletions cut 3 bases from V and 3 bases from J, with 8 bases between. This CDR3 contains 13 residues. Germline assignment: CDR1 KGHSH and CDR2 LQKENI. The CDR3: CASSPGADTEAFF. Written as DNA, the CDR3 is TGTGCCAGCTCACCGGGGGCAGACACTGAAGCTTTCTTT.

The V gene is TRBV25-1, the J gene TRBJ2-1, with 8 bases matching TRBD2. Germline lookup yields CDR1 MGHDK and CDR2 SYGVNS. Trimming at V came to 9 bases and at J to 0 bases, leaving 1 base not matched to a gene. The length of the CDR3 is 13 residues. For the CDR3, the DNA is TGTGCCAGTGGGACTAGCTCCTACAATGAGCAGTTCTTC. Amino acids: CASGTSSYNEQFF.

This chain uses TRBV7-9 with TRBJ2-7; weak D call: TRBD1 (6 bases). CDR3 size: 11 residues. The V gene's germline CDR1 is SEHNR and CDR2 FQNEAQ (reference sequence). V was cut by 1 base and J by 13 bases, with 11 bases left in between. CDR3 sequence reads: CASSLGQDSYF. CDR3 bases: TGTGCCAGCAGCTTAGGTCAGGACAGTTACTTC.

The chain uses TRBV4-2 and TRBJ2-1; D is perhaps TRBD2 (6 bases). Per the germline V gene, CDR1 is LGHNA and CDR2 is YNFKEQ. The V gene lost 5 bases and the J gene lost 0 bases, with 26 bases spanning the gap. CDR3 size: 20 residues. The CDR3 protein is CASSAPPGDMRDFSYNEQFF. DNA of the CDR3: TGTGCCAGCAGCGCACCACCCGGGGATATGCGGGACTTCTCCTACAATGAGCAGTTCTTC.

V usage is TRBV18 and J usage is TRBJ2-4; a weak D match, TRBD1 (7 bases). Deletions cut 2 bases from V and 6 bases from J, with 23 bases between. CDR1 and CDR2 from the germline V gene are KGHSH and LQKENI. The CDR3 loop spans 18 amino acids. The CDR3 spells CASSPTGRGAPSSNIQYF. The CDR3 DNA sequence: TGTGCCAGCTCACCAACGGGCAGGGGGGCTCCGTCGTCAAACATTCAGTACTTC. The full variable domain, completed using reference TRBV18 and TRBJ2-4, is NAGVMQNPRHLVRRRGQEARLRCSPMKGHSHVYWYRQLPEEGLKFMVYLQKENIIDESGMPKERFSAEFPKEGPSILRIQQVVRGDSAAYFCASSPTGRGAPSSNIQYFGAGTRLSVL.

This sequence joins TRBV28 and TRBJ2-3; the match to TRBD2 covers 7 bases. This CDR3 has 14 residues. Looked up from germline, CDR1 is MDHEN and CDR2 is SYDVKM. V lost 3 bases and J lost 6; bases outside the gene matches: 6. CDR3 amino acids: CASSFSGPPDTQYF. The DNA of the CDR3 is TGTGCCAGCAGTTTTAGCGGGCCCCCGGATACGCAGTATTTT.

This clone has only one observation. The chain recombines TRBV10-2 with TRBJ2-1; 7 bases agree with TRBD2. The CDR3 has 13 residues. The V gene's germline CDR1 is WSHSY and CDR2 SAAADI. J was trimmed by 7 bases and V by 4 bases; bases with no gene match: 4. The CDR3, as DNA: TGCGCCAGCAGTGTTGTAGCGGGTAATGAGCAGTTCTTC. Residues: CASSVVAGNEQFF.

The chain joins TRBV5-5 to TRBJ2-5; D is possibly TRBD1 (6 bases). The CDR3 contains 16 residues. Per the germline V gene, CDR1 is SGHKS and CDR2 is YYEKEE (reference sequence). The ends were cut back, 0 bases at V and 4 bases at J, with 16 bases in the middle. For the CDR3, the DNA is TGTGCCAGCAGCTTGGGCTACCGGGACATTTCAGAGACCCAGTACTTC. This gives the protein CASSLGYRDISETQYF.

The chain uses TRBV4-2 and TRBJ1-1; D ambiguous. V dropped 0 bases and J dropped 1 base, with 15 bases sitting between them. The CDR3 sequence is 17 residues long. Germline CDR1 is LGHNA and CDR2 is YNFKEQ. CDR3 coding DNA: TGTGCCAGCAGCCAAGATCTATTGTACGGGGAGAACACTGAAGCTTTCTTT. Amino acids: CASSQDLLYGENTEAFF.

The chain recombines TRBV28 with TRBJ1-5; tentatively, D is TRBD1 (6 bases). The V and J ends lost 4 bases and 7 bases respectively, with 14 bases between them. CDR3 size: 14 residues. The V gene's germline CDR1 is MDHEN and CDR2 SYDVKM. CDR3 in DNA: TGTGCCAGCAGTTCCACAGGGTTTAGGCAGCCCCAGCATTTT. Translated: CASSSTGFRQPQHF.